This T cell receptor beta chain originates from a study of shared clonotypes between healthy human individuals. Study-wide background: Per donor, CD8 memory used one plate, CD8 naive used two, CD4 memory used three and CD4 naive used three.

The V gene lost 0 bases and the J gene lost 10 bases, with 11 bases spanning the gap. CDR1 SGHKS and CDR2 YYEKEE come from the germline V gene (reference sequence). This CDR3 spans 13 amino acids. The table came from immunoSEQ multiplex PCR; TCRdb's copy has only in-frame clones and leaves some out. The data hold roughly 810,000 clones, with 96% observed a single time. Naivety among CD8 cells was defined by CD45RO negativity and positive CCR7 selection, thereby excluding terminally differentiated effector memory CD45RA+ cells. The receptor was isolated from a man between 25 and 39 years old in good health. The rearrangement links TRBV5-5 to TRBJ2-1, with D perhaps matching TRBD2 (5 bases). Sequenced material: naive CD8+ T cells sorted from blood. CDR3 sequence reads: CASSLDLAAEQFF. CDR3 DNA: TGTGCCAGCAGCTTGGATCTAGCAGCCGAGCAGTTCTTC.